This T cell receptor (beta chain) is drawn from a study of CD8 T cells in Susac syndrome. This CDR3 is built from 13 residues. The V gene's germline CDR1 is SGHDN and CDR2 FVKESK. The ends lost 5 bases at V and 4 bases at J; junction bases unmatched: 0. An input of roughly 0.5 to 1 ug of RNA was subjected to reverse transcription using random hexamers. TCRdb used MiXCR to reprocess the immunoSEQ multiplex PCR reads, holding one entry per CDR3 protein. Of approximately 210,000 distinct CDR3 sequences in the sample, 95% were seen once. This clonotype was recorded once. V gene TRBV14 combines with J gene TRBJ2-1, with 9 nucleotides matching TRBD1. This TCR came from a human donor with multiple sclerosis. What was sequenced was CD4+ T cells from PBMCs. CDR3 loop: CASSGTGYNEQFF. The CDR3 nucleotides are TGTGCCAGCAGCGGGACAGGGTACAATGAGCAGTTCTTC.